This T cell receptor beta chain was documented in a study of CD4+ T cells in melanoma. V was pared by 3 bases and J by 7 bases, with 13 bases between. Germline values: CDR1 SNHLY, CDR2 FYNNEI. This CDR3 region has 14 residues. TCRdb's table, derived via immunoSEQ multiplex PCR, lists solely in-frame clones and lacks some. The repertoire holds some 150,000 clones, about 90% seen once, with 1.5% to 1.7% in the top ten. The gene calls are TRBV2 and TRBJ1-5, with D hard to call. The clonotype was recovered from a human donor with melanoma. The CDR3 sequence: CASSDWISEQPQHF. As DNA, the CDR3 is TGTGCCAGCAGTGATTGGATCTCAGAACAGCCCCAGCATTTT. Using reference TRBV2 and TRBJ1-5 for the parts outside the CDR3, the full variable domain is EPEVTQTPSHQVTQMGQEVILRCVPISNHLYFYWYRQILGQKVEFLVSFYNNEISEKSEIFDDQFSVERPDGSNFTLKIRSTKLEDSAMYFCASSDWISEQPQHFGDGTRLSIL.